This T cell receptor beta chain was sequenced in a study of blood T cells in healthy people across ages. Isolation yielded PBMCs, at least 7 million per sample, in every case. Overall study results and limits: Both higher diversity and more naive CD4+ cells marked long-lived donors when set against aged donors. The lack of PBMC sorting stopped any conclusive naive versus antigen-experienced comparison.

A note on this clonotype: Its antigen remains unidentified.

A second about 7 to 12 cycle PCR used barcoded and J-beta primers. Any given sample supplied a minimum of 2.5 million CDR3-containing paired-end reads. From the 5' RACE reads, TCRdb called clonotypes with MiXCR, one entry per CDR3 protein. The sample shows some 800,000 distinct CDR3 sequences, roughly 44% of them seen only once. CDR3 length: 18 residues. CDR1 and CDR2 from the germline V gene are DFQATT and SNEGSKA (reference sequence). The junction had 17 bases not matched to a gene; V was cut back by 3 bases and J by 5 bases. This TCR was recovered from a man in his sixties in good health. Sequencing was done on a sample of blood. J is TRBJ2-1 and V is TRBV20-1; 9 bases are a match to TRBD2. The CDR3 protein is CSAREVAGGPRRDNEQFF. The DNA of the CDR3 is TGCAGTGCTAGGGAGGTGGCGGGGGGGCCGCGCAGGGACAATGAGCAGTTCTTC.